Listed below are T cell receptor beta chains from one sample, sequenced in a study of blood T cell repertoires in COVID-19. The data were produced by immunoSEQ multiplex PCR, yet TCRdb's version contains in-frame clones alone and is incomplete. The sample lists about 130,000 clones, 85% occurring once. The specimen was peripheral blood. These receptors were collected from an elderly woman with acute or convalescent COVID-19. Both conserved end residues are trimmed from each CDR3. Fields, in order: V gene, J gene, CDR3 protein.

TRBV7-6	TRBJ1-1	ASSPGRNTEAF
TRBV7-9	TRBJ2-2	ASSLGDSASGELF
TRBV6-6	TRBJ1-2	ATSPAGNYGYT
TRBV9	TRBJ1-3	ASSPQFGGRAGNTIY
TRBV13	TRBJ1-1	ASSLNGGALAF
TRBV2	TRBJ1-6	ASLNPGTPYSPLH
TRBV29-1	TRBJ1-2	SVEDSVAWGVDSIYGYT
TRBV4-3	TRBJ2-3	ASSQEGSGGHTDTQY
TRBV11-2	TRBJ1-6	ASSLYNSPLH
TRBV5-1	TRBJ2-2	ASSVTTTGELF
TRBV6-1	TRBJ2-5	ASSELAGTQETQY
TRBV29-1	TRBJ1-1	SVSDRGRFTEAF
TRBV4-2	TRBJ1-3	ASSQDTGAGNTIY
TRBV5-5	TRBJ1-1	ASSLWGGQNTEAF
TRBV19	TRBJ1-2	ASSIATGYGYT
TRBV4-2	TRBJ1-1	ASSQVGDRGPEAF
TRBV5-3	TRBJ1-3	ARGTGWNTIY
TRBV14	TRBJ2-1	ASSQDTGQGANEQF
TRBV5-1	TRBJ2-4	ASYRTPGQGRQY
TRBV29-1	TRBJ1-2	SVEWENGYT
TRBV11-2	TRBJ2-1	ASSLDLNEQF
TRBV6-5	TRBJ1-4	ASRVDRGANEKLF
TRBV7-8	TRBJ1-5	ASSSLGRWQASNQPQH
TRBV2	TRBJ1-1	ASSQTGGSTEAF
TRBV27	TRBJ1-6	ASSLWAGGSPLH